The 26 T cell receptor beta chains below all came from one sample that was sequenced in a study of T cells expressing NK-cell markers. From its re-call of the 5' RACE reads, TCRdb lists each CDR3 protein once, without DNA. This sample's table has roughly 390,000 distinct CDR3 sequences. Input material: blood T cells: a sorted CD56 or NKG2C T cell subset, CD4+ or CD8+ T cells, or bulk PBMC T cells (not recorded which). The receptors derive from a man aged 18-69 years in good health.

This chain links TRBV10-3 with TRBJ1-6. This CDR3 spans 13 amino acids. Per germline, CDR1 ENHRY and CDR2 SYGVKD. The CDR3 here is CAIRSFDNSPLHF.

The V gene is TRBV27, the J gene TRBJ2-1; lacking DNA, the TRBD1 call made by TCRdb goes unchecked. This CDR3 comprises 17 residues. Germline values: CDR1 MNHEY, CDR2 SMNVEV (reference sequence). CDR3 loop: CASSLSGRDKRYSEQFF.

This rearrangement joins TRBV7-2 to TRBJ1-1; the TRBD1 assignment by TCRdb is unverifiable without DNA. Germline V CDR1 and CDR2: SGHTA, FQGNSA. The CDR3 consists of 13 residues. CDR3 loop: CASSPRQGFRTFF.

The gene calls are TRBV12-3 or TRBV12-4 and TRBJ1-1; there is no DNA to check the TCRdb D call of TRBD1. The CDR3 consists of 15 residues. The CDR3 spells CASSQQGRRDTEAFF.

The CDR3 reads CATGVFWGEKLFF. This chain uses TRBV7-2 with TRBJ1-4; lacking DNA, the TRBD1 call made by TCRdb goes unchecked. Germline V lookup: CDR1 SGHTA, CDR2 FQGNSA. The CDR3 totals 13 residues.

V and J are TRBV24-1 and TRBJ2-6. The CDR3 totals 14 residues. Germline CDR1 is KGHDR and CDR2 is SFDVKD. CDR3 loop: CATSDPSGANVLTF.

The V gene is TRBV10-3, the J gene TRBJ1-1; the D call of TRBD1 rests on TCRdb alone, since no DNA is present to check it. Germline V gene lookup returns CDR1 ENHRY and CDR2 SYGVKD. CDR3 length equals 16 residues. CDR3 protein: CAISSSMTGVNTEAFF.

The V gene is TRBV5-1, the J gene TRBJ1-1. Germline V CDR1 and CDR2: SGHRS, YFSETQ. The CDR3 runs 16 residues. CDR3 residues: CASSWARHTENTEAFF.

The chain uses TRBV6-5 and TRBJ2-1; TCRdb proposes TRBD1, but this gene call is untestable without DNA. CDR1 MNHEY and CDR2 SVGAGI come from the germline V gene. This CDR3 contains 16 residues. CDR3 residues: CASSLQGALSYNEQFF.

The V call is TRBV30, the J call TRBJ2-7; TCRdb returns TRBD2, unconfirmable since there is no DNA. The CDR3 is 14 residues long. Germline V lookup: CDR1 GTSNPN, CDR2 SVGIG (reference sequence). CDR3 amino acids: CAWRGLARDYEQYF.

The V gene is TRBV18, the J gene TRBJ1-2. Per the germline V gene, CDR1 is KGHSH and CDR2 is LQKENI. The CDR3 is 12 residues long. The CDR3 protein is CASSSGLAGYTF.

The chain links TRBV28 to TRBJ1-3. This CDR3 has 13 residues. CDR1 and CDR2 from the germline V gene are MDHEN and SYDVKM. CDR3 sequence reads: CASMRFTADTIYF.

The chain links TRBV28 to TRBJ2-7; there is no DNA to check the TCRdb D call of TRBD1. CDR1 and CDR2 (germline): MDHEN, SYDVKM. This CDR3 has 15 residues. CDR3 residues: CASSLFSGGLYEQYF.

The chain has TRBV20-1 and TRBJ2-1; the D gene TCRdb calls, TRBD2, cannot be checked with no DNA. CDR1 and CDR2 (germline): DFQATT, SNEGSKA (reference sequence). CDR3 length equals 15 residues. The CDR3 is CSARLAGGPGNEQFF.

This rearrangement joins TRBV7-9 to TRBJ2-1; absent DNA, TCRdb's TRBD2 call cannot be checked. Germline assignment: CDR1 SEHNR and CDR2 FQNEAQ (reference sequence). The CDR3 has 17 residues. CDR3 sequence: CASSPGTSGGAYNEQFF.

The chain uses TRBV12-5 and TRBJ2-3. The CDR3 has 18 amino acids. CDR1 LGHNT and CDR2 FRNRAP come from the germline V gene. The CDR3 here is CASGLVQETRSFADTQYF.

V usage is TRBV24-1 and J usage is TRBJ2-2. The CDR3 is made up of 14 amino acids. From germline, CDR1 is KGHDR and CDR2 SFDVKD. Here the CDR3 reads CATSGSANTGELFF.

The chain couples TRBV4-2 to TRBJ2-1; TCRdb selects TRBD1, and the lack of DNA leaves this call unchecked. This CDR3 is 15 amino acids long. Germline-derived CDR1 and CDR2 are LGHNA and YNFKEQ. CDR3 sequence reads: CASSLPGQGYNEQFF.

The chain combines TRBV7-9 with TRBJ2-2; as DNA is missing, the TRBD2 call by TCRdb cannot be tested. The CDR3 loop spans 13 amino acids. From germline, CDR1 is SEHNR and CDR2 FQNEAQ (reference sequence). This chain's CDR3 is CVPGRANTGELFF. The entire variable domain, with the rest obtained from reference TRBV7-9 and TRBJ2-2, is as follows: DTGVSQNPRHKITKRGQNVTFRCDPISEHNRLYWYRQTLGQGPEFLTYFQNEAQLEKSRLLSDRFSAERPKGSFSTLEIQRTEQGDSAMYLCVPGRANTGELFFGEGSRLTVL.

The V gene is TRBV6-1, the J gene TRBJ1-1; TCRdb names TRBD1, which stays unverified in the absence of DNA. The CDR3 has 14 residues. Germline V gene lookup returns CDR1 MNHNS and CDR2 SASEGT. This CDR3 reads CASQRNRENTEAFF.

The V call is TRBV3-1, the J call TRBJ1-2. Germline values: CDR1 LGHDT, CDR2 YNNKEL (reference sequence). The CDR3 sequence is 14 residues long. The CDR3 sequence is CASSQGHTNYGYTF.

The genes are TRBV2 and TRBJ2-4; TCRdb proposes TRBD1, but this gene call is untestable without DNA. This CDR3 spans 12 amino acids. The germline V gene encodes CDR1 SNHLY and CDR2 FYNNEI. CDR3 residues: CASRADRGIQYF. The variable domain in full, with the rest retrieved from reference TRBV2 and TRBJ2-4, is EPEVTQTPSHQVTQMGQEVILRCVPISNHLYFYWYRQILGQKVEFLVSFYNNEISEKSEIFDDQFSVERPDGSNFTLKIRSTKLEDSAMYFCASRADRGIQYFGAGTRLSVL.

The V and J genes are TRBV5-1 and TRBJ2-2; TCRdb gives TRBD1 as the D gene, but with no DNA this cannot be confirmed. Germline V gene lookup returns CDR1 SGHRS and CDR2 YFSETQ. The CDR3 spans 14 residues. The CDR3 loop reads CASSPGYNTGELFF.

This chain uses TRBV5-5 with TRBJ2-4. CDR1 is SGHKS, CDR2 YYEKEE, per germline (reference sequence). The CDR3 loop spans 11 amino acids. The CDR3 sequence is CASSRENIQYF.

The CDR3 region is CASSVRAGGLYNEQFF. The chain couples TRBV11-2 to TRBJ2-1; TCRdb designates TRBD2, a call that cannot be tested without DNA. The CDR3 is made up of 16 amino acids. The germline CDR1 and CDR2 sequences are SGHAT and FQNNGV.

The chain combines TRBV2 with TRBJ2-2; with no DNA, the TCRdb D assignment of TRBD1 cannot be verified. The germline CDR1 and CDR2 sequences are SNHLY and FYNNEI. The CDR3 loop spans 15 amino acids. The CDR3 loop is CASREQGASTGELFF.